Listed below are T cell receptor beta chains from one sample, sequenced in a study of T cells in Graves' hyperthyroidism and ophthalmopathy. TCRdb recomputed calls from the multiplex PCR reads with MiXCR, one row per CDR3 protein. Of nearly 750,000 distinct CDR3 sequences detected, approximately 40% appear once; the ten largest clones hold 31%. The sample was blood. These TCRs come from a middle-aged woman with Graves' hyperthyroidism. Each CDR3 is given with its conserved first and last residue. The D gene is left open where the match is weak. A row's size may be missing; if present it is once, few, many or a size class.

V gene,D gene,J gene,clone size,CDR3 DNA,CDR3 protein
TRBV20-1,.,TRBJ2-7,.,TGCAGTGCAGCCGACTACGGAGGGTACGAGCAGTACTTC,CSAADYGGYEQYF
TRBV11-1,.,TRBJ2-5,few,TGTGCCAGCAGCTTAGGACGGCTGGGGGAGACCCAGTACTTC,CASSLGRLGETQYF
TRBV11-2,TRBD2,TRBJ2-2,.,TGTGCCAGCAGCTACGAGCGGGGGGCCCTAGGGAACACCGGGGAGCTGTTTTTT,CASSYERGALGNTGELFF
TRBV29-1,.,TRBJ1-2,many,TGCAGCGTTTGTGTAGACTCCTTTTCCAACTATGGCTACACCTTC,CSVCVDSFSNYGYTF
TRBV11-2,.,TRBJ2-7,many,TGTGCCAGCAGCTTATGGGGGCCGTGGGGGTACGAGCAGTACTTC,CASSLWGPWGYEQYF
TRBV29-1,TRBD1,TRBJ2-7,many,TGCAGCGTTATACCGGGACAGGAGAGTTGGAAGCAGTACTTC,CSVIPGQESWKQYF
TRBV25-1,TRBD1,TRBJ2-7,.,TGTGCCAGCTCCGGGACAGTGGAGCAGTACTTC,CASSGTVEQYF
TRBV19,TRBD2,TRBJ2-5,few,TGTGCCAGCTCGGGAGGCCCAAGGGTGGGGGGAGAGACCCAGTACTTC,CASSGGPRVGGETQYF
TRBV28,.,TRBJ1-2,.,TGTGCCAGCAGAAGGCAGGGGCCTTTCTATGGCTACACCTTC,CASRRQGPFYGYTF
TRBV12-3/TRBV12-4,TRBD1,TRBJ1-1,many,TGTGCCAGCAGTTTTCGTCAGGGGGGACTGAACACTGAAGCTTTCTTT,CASSFRQGGLNTEAFF
TRBV19,.,TRBJ1-1,.,TGTGCCAGTAGTACGGCTGATAACACTGAAGCTTTCTTT,CASSTADNTEAFF
TRBV5-1,TRBD1,TRBJ2-5,.,TGCGCCAGCAGCTTGACAGGGGGGTACAATGAGACCCAGTACTTC,CASSLTGGYNETQYF
TRBV12-3/TRBV12-4,TRBD1,TRBJ2-2,.,TGTGCCAGCAGTTTAGAGGGGGCGTTCACCGGGGAGCTGTTTTTT,CASSLEGAFTGELFF
TRBV4-1,.,TRBJ1-1,.,TGCGCCAGCAGCCAAGGGGTCACGGGTTTTTACACTGAAGCTTTCTTT,CASSQGVTGFYTEAFF
TRBV9,.,TRBJ2-7,few,TGTGCCAGCAGCCCCCAGGGATTAGACATTTCCTACGAGCAGTACTTC,CASSPQGLDISYEQYF
TRBV7-9,.,TRBJ2-2,.,TGTGCCAGCAGCTTACGGTTGGGCGGGGAGCTGTTTTTT,CASSLRLGGELFF
TRBV2,.,TRBJ1-2,many,TGTGCCAGCAGTGAGGAGGGGGACTATGGCTACACCTTC,CASSEEGDYGYTF
TRBV6-5,.,TRBJ2-7,.,TGTGCCAGCAGTTACCCCCAATATCCGGCCCGCGGAGGGGAGCAGTACTTC,CASSYPQYPARGGEQYF
TRBV19,TRBD2,TRBJ2-7,many,TGTGCCACCAAGCGGGAGCGGGGATCCTACGAGCAGTACTTC,CATKRERGSYEQYF